A single sample gave rise to the 26 T cell receptor beta chains below, sequenced in a study of a mutant IDH1 vaccine in newly diagnosed glioma (TCRdb year 2021). The sample's time point label, in plain terms: baseline, week 1 (first vaccination visit). The intended sense of this specimen's treatment or condition label: pre-vaccination baseline after standard-of-care therapy. The library came from the immunoSEQ multiplex PCR assay. TCRdb took this table from immuneACCESS and kept in-frame rearrangements with V and J called. Such tables lack part of the clones; where checked against another copy, unresolved V genes explain under half of the gap, and the rest is unexplained. The sample table records just under 95,000 clones; roughly 85% of these occur just once. The ten biggest clones cover roughly 7.1% of the sample. The source material was PBMCs, sampled from a glioma patient treated with radiotherapy, temozolomide or both. The receptors derive from a woman aged 45-60 years with glioma.

The rearrangement uses TRBV5-4 and TRBJ2-3, with D possibly matching TRBD2 (6 bases). V gave up 4 bases and J gave up 6 bases, with 9 bases separating them. CDR3 length: 12 residues. Germline assignment: CDR1 SGHNT and CDR2 YYREEE (reference sequence). The CDR3, as DNA: TGTGCCAGCAGCCCGAGCGGGGATACGCAGTATTTT. It encodes CASSPSGDTQYF. The variable domain in full, with the rest retrieved from reference TRBV5-4 and TRBJ2-3, is ETGVTQSPTHLIKTRGQQVTLRCSSQSGHNTVSWYQQALGQGPQFIFQYYREEENGRGNFPPRFSGLQFPNYSSELNVNALELDDSALYLCASSPSGDTQYFGPGTRLTVL.

This chain connects TRBV19 to TRBJ1-2; D uncertain. Trimming stripped 1 base from V and 5 bases from J, with 11 bases between. This CDR3 spans 14 amino acids. Looked up from germline, CDR1 is LNHDA and CDR2 is SQIVND (reference sequence). CDR3 sequence reads: CASSIVALGYGYTF. In DNA, the CDR3 is TGTGCCAGTAGTATAGTGGCCCTCGGTTATGGCTACACCTTC.

The chain recombines TRBV9 with TRBJ2-7, with 9 positions matching TRBD1. The V and J ends lost 4 bases and 0 bases, in that order; junction bases with no gene match: 5. This CDR3 has 15 residues. Germline CDR1 is SGDLS and CDR2 is YYNGEE. CDR3 residues: CASSFGTGNSYEQYF. CDR3 DNA sequence: TGTGCCAGCAGCTTCGGGACAGGGAACTCCTACGAGCAGTACTTC.

Note on this clone: Other nucleotide sequences from this sample produce the same CDR3. V gene TRBV5-1 combines with J gene TRBJ2-5; no firm D call. The V gene lost 3 bases and the J gene lost 2 bases, with 2 bases spanning the gap. This CDR3 comprises 11 residues. Germline V gives CDR1 SGHRS, CDR2 YFSETQ. The CDR3 nucleotides are TGCGCCAGCAGCTCTCAAGAGACCCAGTACTTC. It yields the protein CASSSQETQYF.

The V call is TRBV5-1, the J call TRBJ1-2; unclear D gene. Germline V gene lookup returns CDR1 SGHRS and CDR2 YFSETQ. Trimming shortened V by 2 bases and J by 3 bases, and 11 bases separated the two germline ends. The CDR3 extends over 14 amino acids. CDR3 DNA: TGCGCCAGCAGCTTTAATCTACAGTACTATGGCTACACCTTC. This gives the protein CASSFNLQYYGYTF.

This CDR3 is CASSVNSGGSPHEQYF. The CDR3 DNA reads TGTGCCAGCAGCGTAAATAGCGGGGGGTCCCCCCACGAGCAGTACTTC. The chain employs TRBV9 and TRBJ2-7; TRBD2 aligns across 10 bases. J gave up 5 bases and V 1 base, and 9 bases lay outside the gene matches. The CDR3 extends over 16 amino acids. Germline-derived CDR1 and CDR2 are SGDLS and YYNGEE.

The chain has TRBV14 and TRBJ1-2, with TRBD1 identical over 11 bases. V lost 4 bases, J lost 8 bases, and 9 bases stayed unmatched. Germline values: CDR1 SGHDN, CDR2 FVKESK. This CDR3 comprises 15 residues. As DNA, the CDR3 is TGTGCCAGCAGCCCCGGGGGGACAGGGGGAAGAGGCTACACCTTC. It codes for CASSPGGTGGRGYTF.

The chain couples TRBV5-1 to TRBJ1-1, with a tentative D call TRBD1 (5 bases). CDR1 is SGHRS and CDR2 is YFSETQ in the germline V gene. V was trimmed by 4 bases and J by 7 bases, leaving 17 bases between them. The length of the CDR3 is 14 residues. The CDR3 DNA follows: TGCGCCAGCAGCCCAACAGAGGGGCAGATTGAAGCTTTCTTT. Its translation is CASSPTEGQIEAFF.

The CDR3 spells CATSRARGINQPQHF. CDR3 bases: TGTGCCACCAGCAGAGCCAGGGGGATCAATCAGCCCCAGCATTTT. V gene TRBV15 combines with J gene TRBJ1-5; 7 nucleotides align to TRBD1. Germline CDR1 reads LNHNV; CDR2 reads YYDKDF (reference sequence). There are 15 residues in the CDR3. Trimming took 1 base from V and 3 from J; bases not matched to a gene: 3.

The rearrangement joins TRBV4-3 to TRBJ2-4, with D maybe TRBD2 (7 bases). Trimming stripped 1 base from V and 0 bases from J, with 16 bases between. Germline values: CDR1 LGHNA, CDR2 YSLEER. The CDR3 has 18 residues. The CDR3, as DNA: TGCGCCAGCAGCCAAGGAGGGGGGGGTAATTTAGCCAAAAACATTCAGTACTTC. Translating gives CASSQGGGGNLAKNIQYF.

The count of this clone is one. The CDR3 sequence is CASSQTGQTTEAFF. The CDR3 DNA follows: TGCGCCAGCAGTCAGACGGGACAGACGACTGAAGCTTTCTTT. The chain couples TRBV5-1 to TRBJ1-1; 7 bases align to TRBD1. Germline V lookup: CDR1 SGHRS, CDR2 YFSETQ. The CDR3 is made up of 14 amino acids. The junction had 9 bases not matched to a gene; V was cut back by 5 bases and J by 5 bases. Based on the CDR3 plus reference TRBV5-1 and TRBJ1-1, the full variable domain is KAGVTQTPRYLIKTRGQQVTLSCSPISGHRSVSWYQQTPGQGLQFLFEYFSETQRNKGNFPGRFSGRQFSNSRSEMNVSTLELGDSALYLCASSQTGQTTEAFFGQGTRLTVV.

The V and J genes are TRBV7-2 and TRBJ2-1; no firm D call. The CDR3 has 11 amino acids. V lost 5 bases, J lost 9 bases, and 8 bases lay in between. Germline values: CDR1 SGHTA, CDR2 FQGNSA. The CDR3 DNA follows: TGTGCCAGCAGCCCCCAGGTTGAGCAGTTCTTC. Translating gives CASSPQVEQFF.

The chain employs TRBV7-8 and TRBJ2-5, with TRBD1 matching 9 bases. V lost 0 bases, J lost 5 bases, and 7 bases stayed unmatched. CDR1 and CDR2 from the germline V gene are SGHVS and FQNEAQ. CDR3 length equals 16 residues. CDR3 DNA sequence: TGTGCCAGCAGCTTAGCGATACAGGGGGCGGTGGAGACCCAGTACTTC. Protein: CASSLAIQGAVETQYF. The whole variable domain, filled in from reference TRBV7-8 and TRBJ2-5, reads GAGVSQSPRYKVAKRGQDVALRCDPISGHVSLFWYQQALGQGPEFLTYFQNEAQLDKSGLPSDRFFAERPEGSVSTLKIQRTQQEDSAVYLCASSLAIQGAVETQYFGPGTRLLVL.

The rearrangement uses TRBV6-5 and TRBJ1-1; TRBD1 agrees at 8 bases. J was trimmed by 3 bases and V by 5 bases; bases with no gene match: 8. Germline V gene sequence: CDR1 MNHEY, CDR2 SVGAGI. This CDR3 contains 15 residues. CDR3 protein: CASSRTGKRDTEAFF. CDR3 nucleotide sequence: TGTGCCAGCAGTCGGACAGGGAAGAGGGACACTGAAGCTTTCTTT.

This rearrangement joins TRBV2 to TRBJ2-2, with 9 bases that match TRBD2. The V gene's germline CDR1 is SNHLY and CDR2 FYNNEI. The CDR3 has 15 amino acids. Trimming at V came to 8 bases and at J to 0 bases, leaving 4 bases not matched to a gene. CDR3 protein: CASAGGLANTGELFF. The CDR3 DNA reads as TGTGCCAGCGCGGGGGGGCTCGCGAACACCGGGGAGCTGTTTTTT.

The chain links TRBV30 to TRBJ1-6; a weak D match, TRBD1 (5 bases). CDR3 length: 18 amino acids. Looked up from germline, CDR1 is GTSNPN and CDR2 is SVGIG (reference sequence). V shed 3 bases and J shed 6 bases, with 24 bases lying between them. This CDR3 is CAWRAPGPTRMSNSPLHF. The CDR3 DNA reads as TGTGCCTGGAGGGCTCCGGGACCGACCCGGATGAGTAATTCACCCCTCCACTTT.

The rearrangement links TRBV30 to TRBJ2-3; 12 bases are shared with TRBD2. CDR1 GTSNPN and CDR2 SVGIG come from the germline V gene (reference sequence). The V and J ends lost 2 bases and 4 bases, in that order; junction bases with no gene match: 4. The CDR3 contains 15 residues. The CDR3 DNA reads TGTGCCTGGAGTTTAGCTAGCGGGGGGGCAGATACGCAGTATTTT. Its protein is CAWSLASGGADTQYF.

This rearrangement joins TRBV5-6 to TRBJ2-7; tentative D call: TRBD1 (5 bases). The ends were cut back, 4 bases at V and 6 bases at J, with 20 bases in the middle. Per the germline V gene, CDR1 is SGHDT and CDR2 is YYEEEE. There are 15 residues in the CDR3. Here the CDR3 reads CASSGAGRAEAEQYF. CDR3 DNA sequence: TGTGCCAGCAGCGGGGCTGGCAGGGCTGAGGCCGAGCAGTACTTC.

The genes are TRBV13 and TRBJ1-1, with 8 bases fitting TRBD1. CDR1 is PRHDT and CDR2 is FYEKMQ in the germline V gene (reference sequence). This CDR3 contains 15 residues. The V and J ends lost 4 bases and 3 bases, in that order; junction bases with no gene match: 7. Here the CDR3 reads CASSSTDRADTEAFF. CDR3 DNA: TGTGCCAGCAGCTCAACGGACAGGGCGGACACTGAAGCTTTCTTT.

This chain joins TRBV6-1 and TRBJ2-7; TRBD1 matches 9 bases. The CDR3 covers 14 residues. V shed 2 bases, J shed 6 bases, and the junction held 5 bases outside the gene matches. Germline V CDR1 and CDR2: MNHNS, SASEGT. CDR3 amino acids: CASSEMTGGVEQYF. DNA for the CDR3: TGTGCCAGCAGTGAAATGACAGGGGGGGTCGAGCAGTACTTC.

This rearrangement joins TRBV9 to TRBJ2-2; TRBD1 aligns across 7 bases. Germline V gene lookup returns CDR1 SGDLS and CDR2 YYNGEE. Unmatched junction bases numbered 6, after V lost 5 bases and J lost 5 bases. This CDR3 region has 14 residues. The DNA of the CDR3 is TGTGCCAGCAGAACGGCAGGGGGTACCGGGGAGCTGTTTTTT. Translation gives CASRTAGGTGELFF.

The chain joins TRBV5-1 to TRBJ1-2, with D unresolved. Germline V lookup: CDR1 SGHRS, CDR2 YFSETQ. The CDR3 has 19 amino acids. V shed 5 bases and J shed 2 bases, with 28 bases lying between them. CDR3 in amino acids: CASRIGFIRRKRGNYGYTF. As DNA, the CDR3 is TGCGCCAGCAGGATTGGTTTTATCCGCAGGAAACGTGGAAACTATGGCTACACCTTC.

The V gene is TRBV11-1, the J gene TRBJ2-2; no clear D. Germline values: CDR1 SGHAT, CDR2 FQDESV (reference sequence). V was cut by 5 bases and J by 1 base, with 5 bases left in between. The CDR3 contains 13 residues. The CDR3 nucleotides are TGTGCCAGCAGCCTACAGAACACCGGGGAGCTGTTTTTT. Encoded protein: CASSLQNTGELFF.

The genes are TRBV19 and TRBJ2-5; possibly TRBD1 for D (6 bases). The CDR3 has 16 residues. Germline values: CDR1 LNHDA, CDR2 SQIVND (reference sequence). The germline V and J ends were trimmed by 5 bases and 1 base, with 17 bases remaining between them. The CDR3 DNA is TGTGCCAGTAGTCGTAATTCTGGACAGAGCCAAGAGACCCAGTACTTC. As protein: CASSRNSGQSQETQYF. The complete variable domain, with remaining parts taken from reference TRBV19 and TRBJ2-5, reads DGGITQSPKYLFRKEGQNVTLSCEQNLNHDAMYWYRQDPGQGLRLIYYSQIVNDFQKGDIAEGYSVSREKKESFPLTVTSAQKNPTAFYLCASSRNSGQSQETQYFGPGTRLLVL.

V and J are TRBV10-3 and TRBJ1-1; weak D call: TRBD1 (6 bases). V gave up 7 bases and J gave up 1 base, with 16 bases separating them. CDR1 is ENHRY and CDR2 is SYGVKD in the germline V gene. The CDR3 totals 15 residues. CDR3 in DNA: TGTGCCATCACGAACAGGGCCCAGTCGAACACTGAAGCTTTCTTT. Translation: CAITNRAQSNTEAFF.

The rearrangement links TRBV29-1 to TRBJ2-4; D call uncertain. V shed 6 bases and J shed 6 bases, with 12 bases lying between them. CDR3 size: 12 residues. From germline, CDR1 is SQVTM and CDR2 ANQGSEA. The CDR3 nucleotides are TGCAGCGTCGGAGCCCCCGGAAACATTCAGTACTTC. The encoded protein is CSVGAPGNIQYF.